This passage covers 19 T cell receptor beta chains from one sample sequenced in a study of T cell responses to AZD1222 COVID-19 vaccine. TCRdb keeps only in-frame clones here, not all; method: immunoSEQ multiplex PCR. The repertoire holds approximately 200,000 clones, about nine tenths seen once, with 3.4% in the top ten. The sequenced sample was peripheral blood, obtained 28 days after the second AZD1222 dose. The receptors shown here come from an adult who received the AZD1222 COVID-19 vaccine.

The chain has TRBV9 and TRBJ2-1; D is undetermined. Germline CDR1 is SGDLS and CDR2 is YYNGEE. The V end lost 4 bases, the J end lost 9 bases, and 17 bases lay between the germline ends. This CDR3 is built from 14 residues. Here the CDR3 DNA reads TGTGCCAGCAGCCCCTTGGGTAGCCCCGGTGAGCAGTTCTTC. This gives the protein CASSPLGSPGEQFF. Looking up the rest from reference TRBV9 and TRBJ2-1 gives the full variable domain: DSGVTQTPKHLITATGQRVTLRCSPRSGDLSVYWYQQSLDQGLQFLIQYYNGEERAKGNILERFSAQQFPDLHSELNLSSLELGDSALYFCASSPLGSPGEQFFGPGTRLTVL.

V usage is TRBV7-2 and J usage is TRBJ1-2; D gene uncertain. The germline gives CDR1 SGHTA, CDR2 FQGNSA. There are 13 residues in the CDR3. Trimming pared 4 bases from V and 5 bases from J, leaving 11 bases between. The CDR3 DNA is TGTGCCAGCAGCTCCGGTGGTGGGTATGGCTACACCTTC. Translated, it gives CASSSGGGYGYTF.

This sequence joins TRBV5-6 and TRBJ1-2; D is unclear. The CDR3 consists of 14 residues. Germline lookup yields CDR1 SGHDT and CDR2 YYEEEE. Trimming took 0 bases from V and 1 from J, leaving 7 bases between them. The CDR3 DNA sequence: TGTGCCAGCAGCTTGGCCGACTATAACTATGGCTACACCTTC. It yields the protein CASSLADYNYGYTF.

V and J are TRBV6-1 and TRBJ2-1; 7 bases agree with TRBD1. There are 18 residues in the CDR3. CDR1 and CDR2 from the germline V gene are MNHNS and SASEGT. Losses at the gene ends were 4 bases for V and 1 base for J; bases not matched to a gene: 13. For the CDR3, the DNA is TGTGCCAGCAGTGTCCGGGAACTCGGACAGGTGTCCTACAATGAGCAGTTCTTC. Its translation: CASSVRELGQVSYNEQFF.

The chain links TRBV11-3 to TRBJ2-1; the D is unclear. Trimming cost V 1 base and J 7 bases, with 11 bases left between them. Looked up from germline, CDR1 is SGHNT and CDR2 is YENEEA. CDR3 length: 14 amino acids. The CDR3: CASSLGGSGNEQFF. CDR3 in DNA: TGTGCCAGCAGCTTAGGCGGCTCCGGGAATGAGCAGTTCTTC.

The chain employs TRBV10-2 and TRBJ1-4, with TRBD1 matching over 9 bases. This CDR3 is built from 16 residues. Unmatched junction bases numbered 7, after V lost 0 bases and J lost 8 bases. Germline CDR1 and CDR2: WSHSY and SAAADI. The CDR3 loop reads CASSESRGTGQEKLFF. The DNA for the CDR3 is TGCGCCAGCAGTGAGTCGAGGGGGACAGGGCAGGAAAAACTGTTTTTT.

The V gene is TRBV3-1 (or the pseudogene TRBV3-2), the J gene TRBJ2-7; 7 bases are a match to TRBD2. CDR1 is LGHDT and CDR2 is YNNKEL in the germline V gene (reference sequence). The CDR3 spans 15 residues. With V trimmed by 0 bases and J by 6 bases, 8 bases remained unmatched. Here the CDR3 DNA reads TGTGCCAGCAGCCAAGAGGGAGGGCCGAGACGCGAGCAGTACTTC. Protein product: CASSQEGGPRREQYF.

This chain connects TRBV11-3 to TRBJ2-1; D not resolved. Deletions cut 0 bases from V and 2 bases from J, with 14 bases between. There are 17 residues in the CDR3. CDR1 is SGHNT, CDR2 YENEEA, per germline. The CDR3 region is CASSLDNSQPPYNEQFF. In DNA, the CDR3 is TGTGCCAGCAGCTTAGATAATAGCCAGCCCCCCTACAATGAGCAGTTCTTC.

The chain uses TRBV7-9 and TRBJ2-2; 10 bases fit TRBD1. V shed 1 base and J 4 bases; nucleotides not matched to a gene: 3. The CDR3 contains 16 residues. The germline CDR1 and CDR2 sequences are SEHNR and FQNEAQ (reference sequence). This chain's CDR3 is CASSLGQGAPTGELFF. The DNA of the CDR3 is TGTGCCAGCAGCTTAGGACAGGGGGCGCCCACCGGGGAGCTGTTTTTT.

The V gene is TRBV3-1 (or the pseudogene TRBV3-2), the J gene TRBJ2-3; 9 nucleotides align to TRBD2. From germline, CDR1 is LGHDT and CDR2 YNNKEL (reference sequence). Trimming removed 0 bases from V and 6 bases from J; junction bases left unmatched: 13. The CDR3 is 18 amino acids. DNA of the CDR3: TGTGCCAGCAGCCAAGATCCGATCGATAGCGGGAGTTTCGATACGCAGTATTTT. Its translation is CASSQDPIDSGSFDTQYF.

The CDR3 DNA reads TGCGCCAGCAGCCAAGGGACAGGGCGACAGCCCCAGCATTTT. Its protein product is CASSQGTGRQPQHF. The rearrangement uses TRBV4-1 and TRBJ1-5; 8 nucleotides line up with TRBD1. Germline V gene lookup returns CDR1 MGHRA and CDR2 YSYEKL. There are 14 residues in the CDR3. The V segment lost 1 base and the J segment 7 bases; nucleotides outside the gene matches: 3.

The chain employs TRBV5-1 and TRBJ1-4; 7 bases fit TRBD1. After removal of 3 bases from V and 5 bases from J, the junction contained 4 bases not matched to a gene. The CDR3 sequence is 14 residues long. Germline CDR1 and CDR2: SGHRS and YFSETQ. CDR3 residues: CASSSGQINEKLFF. In nucleotides, the CDR3 is TGCGCCAGCAGCTCGGGACAGATCAATGAAAAACTGTTTTTT.

This chain connects TRBV5-8 to TRBJ2-7; D is possibly TRBD2 (6 bases). The CDR3 covers 14 residues. Trimming cost V 4 bases and J 4 bases, with 15 bases left between them. Germline V gene lookup returns CDR1 SGHTS and CDR2 YDEGEE. DNA for the CDR3: TGTGCCAGCAGCCTAGGGACTGCCGGGTACGAGCAGTACTTC. Translation gives CASSLGTAGYEQYF.

The rearrangement joins TRBV5-1 to TRBJ2-7; maybe TRBD2 (5 bases). The V gene lost 1 base and the J gene lost 0 bases, with 8 bases spanning the gap. The germline V gene encodes CDR1 SGHRS and CDR2 YFSETQ. The CDR3 spans 14 residues. The CDR3: CASSLSGGSYEQYF. The CDR3 DNA follows: TGCGCCAGCAGCTTGAGCGGAGGCTCCTACGAGCAGTACTTC. Full variable domain (rest looked up from reference TRBV5-1 and TRBJ2-7): KAGVTQTPRYLIKTRGQQVTLSCSPISGHRSVSWYQQTPGQGLQFLFEYFSETQRNKGNFPGRFSGRQFSNSRSEMNVSTLELGDSALYLCASSLSGGSYEQYFGPGTRLTVT.

V and J are TRBV7-2 and TRBJ2-3, with D unresolved. The CDR3 contains 16 residues. V was trimmed by 1 base and J by 9 bases, leaving 20 bases between them. Germline V gene lookup returns CDR1 SGHTA and CDR2 FQGNSA. DNA of the CDR3: TGTGCCAGCAGCTTAGGAGGTGGGAACCCTCACGTGACGCAGTATTTT. Translation: CASSLGGGNPHVTQYF.

This rearrangement joins TRBV11-3 to TRBJ2-1; D gene uncertain. Deletions cut 2 bases from V and 8 bases from J, with 7 bases between. Looked up from germline, CDR1 is SGHNT and CDR2 is YENEEA. The CDR3 length is 12 residues. The CDR3 protein is CASSLFKDEQFF. CDR3 DNA sequence: TGTGCCAGCAGCTTATTTAAAGATGAGCAGTTCTTC.

This sequence joins TRBV4-1 and TRBJ2-3; perhaps TRBD2 as D (7 bases). Deletions cut 0 bases from V and 6 bases from J, with 13 bases between. This CDR3 is built from 15 residues. The germline V gene encodes CDR1 MGHRA and CDR2 YSYEKL. The CDR3 bases are TGCGCCAGCAGCCAAGAGGTTGCGGGGGCGGATACGCAGTATTTT. This sequence encodes CASSQEVAGADTQYF.

This clone was recorded once. The chain has TRBV3-1 (or the pseudogene TRBV3-2) and TRBJ2-5; D unresolved. Per the germline V gene, CDR1 is LGHDT and CDR2 is YNNKEL (reference sequence). The length of the CDR3 is 15 residues. V lost 3 bases and J lost 5, with 16 bases in between. The DNA for the CDR3 is TGTGCCAGCAGCCACTTAAACCCCATGCGGGAGACCCAGTACTTC. Translated: CASSHLNPMRETQYF.

The chain is built from TRBV5-1 and TRBJ1-6; 7 positions match TRBD1. This CDR3 comprises 15 residues. CDR1 and CDR2 (germline): SGHRS, YFSETQ. Trimming took 7 bases from V and 8 from J; bases not matched to a gene: 12. In DNA, the CDR3 is TGCGCCAGCTCACCCCCGGGGCAGGGGGATTCACCCCTCCACTTT. Translating gives CASSPPGQGDSPLHF.